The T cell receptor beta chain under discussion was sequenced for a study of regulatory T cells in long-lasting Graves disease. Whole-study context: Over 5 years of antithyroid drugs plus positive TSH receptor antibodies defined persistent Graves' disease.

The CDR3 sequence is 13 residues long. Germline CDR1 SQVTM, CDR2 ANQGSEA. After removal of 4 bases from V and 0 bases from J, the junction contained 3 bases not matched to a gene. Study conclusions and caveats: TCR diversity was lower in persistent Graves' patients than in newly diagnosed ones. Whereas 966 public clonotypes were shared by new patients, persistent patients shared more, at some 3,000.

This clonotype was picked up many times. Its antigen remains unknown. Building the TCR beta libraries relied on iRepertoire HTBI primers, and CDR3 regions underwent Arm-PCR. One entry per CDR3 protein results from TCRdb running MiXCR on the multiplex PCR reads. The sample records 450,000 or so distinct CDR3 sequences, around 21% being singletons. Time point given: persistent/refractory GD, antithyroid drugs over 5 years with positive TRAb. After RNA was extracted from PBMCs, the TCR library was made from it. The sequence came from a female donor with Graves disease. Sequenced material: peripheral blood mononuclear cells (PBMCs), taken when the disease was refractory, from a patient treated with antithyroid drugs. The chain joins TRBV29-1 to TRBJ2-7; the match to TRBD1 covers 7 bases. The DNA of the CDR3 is TGCAGCGTTGTGGGACAGATCTCCTACGAGCAGTACTTC. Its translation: CSVVGQISYEQYF.